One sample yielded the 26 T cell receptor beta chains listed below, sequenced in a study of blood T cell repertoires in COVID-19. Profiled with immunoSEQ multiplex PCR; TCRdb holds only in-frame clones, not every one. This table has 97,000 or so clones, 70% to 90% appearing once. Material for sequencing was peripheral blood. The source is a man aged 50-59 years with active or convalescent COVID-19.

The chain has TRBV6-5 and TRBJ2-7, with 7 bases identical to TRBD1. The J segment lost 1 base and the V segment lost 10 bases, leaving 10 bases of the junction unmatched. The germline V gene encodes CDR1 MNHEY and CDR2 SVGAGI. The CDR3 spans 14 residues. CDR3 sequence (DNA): TGTGCCACCTCCTCAGGGGGTTGGTCCTACGAGCAGTACGTC. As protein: CATSSGGWSYEQYV.

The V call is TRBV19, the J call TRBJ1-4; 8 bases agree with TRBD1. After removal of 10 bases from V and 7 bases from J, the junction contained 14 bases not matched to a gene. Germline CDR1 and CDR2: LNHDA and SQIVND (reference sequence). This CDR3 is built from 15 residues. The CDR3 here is CAIMRTGGRSEKLFF. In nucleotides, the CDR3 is TGTGCCATCATGAGAACAGGGGGTAGAAGTGAAAAACTGTTTTTT.

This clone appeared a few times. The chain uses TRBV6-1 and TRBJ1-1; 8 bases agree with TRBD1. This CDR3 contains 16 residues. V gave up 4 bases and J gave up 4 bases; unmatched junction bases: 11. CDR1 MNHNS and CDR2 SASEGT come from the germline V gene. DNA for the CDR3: TGTGCCAGCAGTGCCGGGACAGGCCCAAGGGGCACTGAAGCTTTCTTT. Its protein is CASSAGTGPRGTEAFF.

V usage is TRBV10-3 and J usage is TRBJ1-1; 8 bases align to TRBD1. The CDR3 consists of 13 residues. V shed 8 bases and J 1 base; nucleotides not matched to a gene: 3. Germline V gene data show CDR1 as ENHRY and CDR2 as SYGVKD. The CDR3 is CAIADRGNTEAFF. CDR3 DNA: TGTGCCATCGCTGACAGGGGGAACACTGAAGCTTTCTTT.

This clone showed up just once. In nucleotides, the CDR3 is TGCGCCAGCAGCTTGGCCATGGGGAGTAGCACTGAAGCTTTCTTT. Its protein product is CASSLAMGSSTEAFF. The V call is TRBV5-1, the J call TRBJ1-1, with unresolved D. The germline V and J ends were trimmed by 0 bases and 4 bases, with 13 bases remaining between them. Germline values: CDR1 SGHRS, CDR2 YFSETQ. The CDR3 runs 15 residues.

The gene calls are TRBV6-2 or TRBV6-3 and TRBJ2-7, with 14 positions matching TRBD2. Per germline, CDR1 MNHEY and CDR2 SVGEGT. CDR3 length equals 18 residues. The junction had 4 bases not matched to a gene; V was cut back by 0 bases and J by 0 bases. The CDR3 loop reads CASSYSTSGGASSYEQYF. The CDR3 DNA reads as TGTGCCAGCAGTTACTCGACTAGCGGGGGGGCGTCCTCCTACGAGCAGTACTTC.

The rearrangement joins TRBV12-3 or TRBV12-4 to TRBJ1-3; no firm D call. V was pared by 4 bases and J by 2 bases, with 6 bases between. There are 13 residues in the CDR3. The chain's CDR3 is CASSSAAGNTIYF. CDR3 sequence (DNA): TGTGCCAGCAGTTCGGCGGCTGGAAACACCATATATTTT.

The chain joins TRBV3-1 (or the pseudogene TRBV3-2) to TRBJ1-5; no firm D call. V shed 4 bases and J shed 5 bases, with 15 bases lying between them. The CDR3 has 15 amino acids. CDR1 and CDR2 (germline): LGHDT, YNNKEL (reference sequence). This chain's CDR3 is CASSPSAGGDQPQHF. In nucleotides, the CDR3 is TGTGCCAGCAGCCCCAGTGCGGGAGGCGATCAGCCCCAGCATTTT.

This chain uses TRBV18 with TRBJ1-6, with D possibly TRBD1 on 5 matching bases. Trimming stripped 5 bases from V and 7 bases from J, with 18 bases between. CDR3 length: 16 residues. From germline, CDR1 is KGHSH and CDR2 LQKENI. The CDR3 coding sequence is TGTGCCAGCTCAGCAGGGTTCATGCAGGGAAATTCACCCCTCCACTTT. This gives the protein CASSAGFMQGNSPLHF. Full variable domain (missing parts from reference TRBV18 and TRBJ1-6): NAGVMQNPRHLVRRRGQEARLRCSPMKGHSHVYWYRQLPEEGLKFMVYLQKENIIDESGMPKERFSAEFPKEGPSILRIQQVVRGDSAAYFCASSAGFMQGNSPLHFGNGTRLTVT.

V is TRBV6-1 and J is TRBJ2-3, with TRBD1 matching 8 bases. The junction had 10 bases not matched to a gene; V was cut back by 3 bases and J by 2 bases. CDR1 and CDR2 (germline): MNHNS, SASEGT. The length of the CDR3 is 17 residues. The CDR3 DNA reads TGTGCCAGCAGTGATTACCTCAGGGGGCCGGTCACAGATACGCAGTATTTT. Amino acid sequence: CASSDYLRGPVTDTQYF.

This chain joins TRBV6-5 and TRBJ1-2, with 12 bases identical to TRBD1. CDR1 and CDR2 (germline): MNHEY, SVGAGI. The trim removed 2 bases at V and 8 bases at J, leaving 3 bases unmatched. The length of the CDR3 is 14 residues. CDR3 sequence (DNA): TGTGCCAGCAGTTACGGGACAGGGGGCTACGGCTACACCTTC. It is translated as CASSYGTGGYGYTF.

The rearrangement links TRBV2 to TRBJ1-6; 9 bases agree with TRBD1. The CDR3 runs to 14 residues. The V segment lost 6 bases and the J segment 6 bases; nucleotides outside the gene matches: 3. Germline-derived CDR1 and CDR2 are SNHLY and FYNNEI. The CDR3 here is CASRGQGFNSPLHF. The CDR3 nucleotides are TGTGCCAGCAGGGGACAGGGATTTAATTCACCCCTCCACTTT.

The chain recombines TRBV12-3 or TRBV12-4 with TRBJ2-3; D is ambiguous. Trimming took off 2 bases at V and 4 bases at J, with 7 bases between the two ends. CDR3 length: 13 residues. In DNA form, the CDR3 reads TGTGCCAGCAGTTTATCCGAGGCAGATACGCAGTATTTT. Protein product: CASSLSEADTQYF.

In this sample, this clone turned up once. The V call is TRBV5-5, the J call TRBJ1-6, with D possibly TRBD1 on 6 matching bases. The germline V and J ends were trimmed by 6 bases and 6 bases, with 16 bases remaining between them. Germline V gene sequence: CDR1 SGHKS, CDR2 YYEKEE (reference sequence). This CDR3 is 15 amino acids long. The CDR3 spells CASTTQGTPNSPLHF. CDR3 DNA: TGTGCCAGCACCACCCAGGGGACACCTAATTCACCCCTCCACTTT. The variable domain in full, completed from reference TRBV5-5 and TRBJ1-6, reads DAGVTQSPTHLIKTRGQQVTLRCSPISGHKSVSWYQQVLGQGPQFIFQYYEKEERGRGNFPDRFSARQFPNYSSELNVNALLLGDSALYLCASTTQGTPNSPLHFGNGTRLTVT.

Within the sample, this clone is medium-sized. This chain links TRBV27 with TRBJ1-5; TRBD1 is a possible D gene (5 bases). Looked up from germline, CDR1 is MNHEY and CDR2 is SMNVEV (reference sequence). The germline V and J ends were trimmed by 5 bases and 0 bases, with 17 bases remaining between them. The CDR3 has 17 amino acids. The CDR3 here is CASSNGPGRYSNQPQHF. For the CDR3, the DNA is TGTGCCAGCAGTAATGGTCCAGGGCGGTATAGCAATCAGCCCCAGCATTTT.

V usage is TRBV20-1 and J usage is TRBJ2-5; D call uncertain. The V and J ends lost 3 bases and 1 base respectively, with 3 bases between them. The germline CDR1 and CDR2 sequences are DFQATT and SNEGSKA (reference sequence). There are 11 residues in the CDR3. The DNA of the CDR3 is TGCAGTGCTAGCCTCCAAGAGACCCAGTACTTC. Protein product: CSASLQETQYF.

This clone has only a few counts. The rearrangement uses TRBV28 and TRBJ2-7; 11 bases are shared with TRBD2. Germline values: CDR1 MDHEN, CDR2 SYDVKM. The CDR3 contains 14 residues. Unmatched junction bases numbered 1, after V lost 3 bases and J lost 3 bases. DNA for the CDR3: TGTGCCAGCAGTTTGACTAGCGGGGTCTACGAGCAGTACTTC. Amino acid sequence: CASSLTSGVYEQYF.

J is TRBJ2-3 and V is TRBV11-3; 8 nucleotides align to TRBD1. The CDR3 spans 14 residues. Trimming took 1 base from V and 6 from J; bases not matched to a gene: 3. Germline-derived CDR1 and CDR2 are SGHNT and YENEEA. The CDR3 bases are TGTGCCAGCAGCTTAGGGACAGGGTTGGATACGCAGTATTTT. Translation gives CASSLGTGLDTQYF.

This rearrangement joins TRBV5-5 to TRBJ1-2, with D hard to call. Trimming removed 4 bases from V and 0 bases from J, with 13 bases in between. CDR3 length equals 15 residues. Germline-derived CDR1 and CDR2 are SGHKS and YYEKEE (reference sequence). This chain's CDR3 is CASSREWVPNYGYTF. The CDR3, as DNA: TGTGCCAGCAGCCGGGAATGGGTACCTAACTATGGCTACACCTTC.

CDR3 sequence: CASSPGAYGYTF. The DNA of the CDR3 is TGTGCCAGCAGCCCAGGTGCTTATGGCTACACCTTC. This chain links TRBV7-2 with TRBJ1-2; the D is unclear. Germline-derived CDR1 and CDR2 are SGHTA and FQGNSA. V dropped 5 bases and J dropped 5 bases, with 9 bases sitting between them. The CDR3 has 12 amino acids.

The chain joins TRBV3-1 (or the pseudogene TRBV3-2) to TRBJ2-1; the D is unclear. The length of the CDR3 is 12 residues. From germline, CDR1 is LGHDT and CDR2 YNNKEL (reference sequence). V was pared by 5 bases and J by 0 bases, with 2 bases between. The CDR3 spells CASSYSYNEQFF. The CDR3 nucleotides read TGTGCCAGCAGCTACTCCTACAATGAGCAGTTCTTC.

The CDR3 DNA is TGTGCCAGCACCGAGGACAGCTCTGGAAACACCATATATTTT. Encoded protein: CASTEDSSGNTIYF. The gene calls are TRBV6-5 and TRBJ1-3, with TRBD1 as a possible D gene (6 bases). Trimming removed 7 bases at V and 0 bases at J, with 10 bases between. CDR1 MNHEY and CDR2 SVGAGI come from the germline V gene. The CDR3 runs to 14 residues.

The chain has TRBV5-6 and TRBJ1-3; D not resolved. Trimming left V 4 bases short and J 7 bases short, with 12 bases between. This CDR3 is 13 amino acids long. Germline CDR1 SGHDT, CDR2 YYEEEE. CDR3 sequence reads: CASSRTVGNTIYF. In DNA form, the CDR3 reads TGTGCCAGCAGCCGCACCGTGGGCAACACCATATATTTT.

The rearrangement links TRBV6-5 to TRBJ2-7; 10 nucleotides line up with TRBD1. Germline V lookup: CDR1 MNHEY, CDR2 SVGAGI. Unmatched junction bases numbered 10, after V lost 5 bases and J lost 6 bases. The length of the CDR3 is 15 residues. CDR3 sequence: CASSPGTGVLSEQYV. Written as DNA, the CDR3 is TGTGCCAGCAGTCCCGGGACAGGGGTACTCAGCGAGCAGTACGTC.

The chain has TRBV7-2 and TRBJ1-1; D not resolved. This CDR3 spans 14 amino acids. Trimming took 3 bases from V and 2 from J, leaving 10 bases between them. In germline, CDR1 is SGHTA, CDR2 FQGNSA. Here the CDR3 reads CASSLAPSNTEAFF. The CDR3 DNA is TGTGCCAGCAGCTTGGCCCCTTCCAACACTGAAGCTTTCTTT.

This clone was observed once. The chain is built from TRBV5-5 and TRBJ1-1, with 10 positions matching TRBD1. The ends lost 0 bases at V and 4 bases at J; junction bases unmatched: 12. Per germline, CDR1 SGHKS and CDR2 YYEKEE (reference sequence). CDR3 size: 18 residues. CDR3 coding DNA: TGTGCCAGCAGCTTGGGGCAGGGGACAGGGGACCTTCCCACTGAAGCTTTCTTT. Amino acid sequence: CASSLGQGTGDLPTEAFF. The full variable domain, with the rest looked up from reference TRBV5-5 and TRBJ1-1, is DAGVTQSPTHLIKTRGQQVTLRCSPISGHKSVSWYQQVLGQGPQFIFQYYEKEERGRGNFPDRFSARQFPNYSSELNVNALLLGDSALYLCASSLGQGTGDLPTEAFFGQGTRLTVV.